The T cell receptor beta chain under discussion was sequenced for a study of control samples from healthy donors and cancer patients. Clones were sequenced by immunoSEQ multiplex PCR, and TCRdb holds only the in-frame ones, with some missing. The sample shows about 72,000 clones, 85% to 95% of them seen only once. V gave up 5 bases and J gave up 4 bases, with 14 bases separating them. Germline CDR1 and CDR2: MNHEY and SVGEGT. The CDR3 spans 15 residues. The sequencing input was blood. This chain connects TRBV6-2 or TRBV6-3 to TRBJ2-2, with a tentative D call TRBD1 (6 bases). This receptor was obtained from a woman in her fifties or sixties in good health. CDR3 loop: CASSRVQGTTGELFF. CDR3 DNA sequence: TGTGCCAGCAGTAGGGTACAGGGCACCACCGGGGAGCTGTTTTTT.